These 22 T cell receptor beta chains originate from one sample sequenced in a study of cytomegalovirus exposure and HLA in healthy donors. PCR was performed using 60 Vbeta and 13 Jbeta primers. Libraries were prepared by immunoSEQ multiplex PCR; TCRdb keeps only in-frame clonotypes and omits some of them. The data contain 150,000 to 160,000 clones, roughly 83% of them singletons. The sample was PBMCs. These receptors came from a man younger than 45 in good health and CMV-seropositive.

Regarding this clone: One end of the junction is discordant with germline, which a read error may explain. As DNA, the CDR3 is TGTGCTAGCAGCTCCTTTCCACTAGCGGGAGCGGGAGCGACGCAGTATTTT. It yields the protein CASSSFPLAGAGATQYF. The chain couples TRBV7-7 to TRBJ2-3; 11 positions agree with TRBD2. This CDR3 comprises 17 residues. Per germline, CDR1 SSHAT and CDR2 FNYEAQ (reference sequence).

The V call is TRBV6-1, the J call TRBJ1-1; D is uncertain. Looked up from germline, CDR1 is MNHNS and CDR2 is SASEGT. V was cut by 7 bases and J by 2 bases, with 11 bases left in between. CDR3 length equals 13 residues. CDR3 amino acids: CASIAGANTEAFF. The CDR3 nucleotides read TGTGCCAGCATCGCCGGAGCCAACACTGAAGCTTTCTTT.

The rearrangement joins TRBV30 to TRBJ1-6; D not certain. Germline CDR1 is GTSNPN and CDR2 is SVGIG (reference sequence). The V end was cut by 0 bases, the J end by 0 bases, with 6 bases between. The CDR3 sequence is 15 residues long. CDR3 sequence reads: CAWSVTSSYNSPLHF. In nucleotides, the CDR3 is TGTGCCTGGAGTGTGACAAGCTCCTATAATTCACCCCTCCACTTT.

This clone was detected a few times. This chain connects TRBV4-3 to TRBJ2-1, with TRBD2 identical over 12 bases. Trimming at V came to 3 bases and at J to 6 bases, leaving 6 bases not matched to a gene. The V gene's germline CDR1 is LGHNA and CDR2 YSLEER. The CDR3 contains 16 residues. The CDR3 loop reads CASSHRLAGDPNEQFF. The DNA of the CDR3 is TGCGCCAGCAGCCACCGACTAGCGGGGGACCCCAATGAGCAGTTCTTC.

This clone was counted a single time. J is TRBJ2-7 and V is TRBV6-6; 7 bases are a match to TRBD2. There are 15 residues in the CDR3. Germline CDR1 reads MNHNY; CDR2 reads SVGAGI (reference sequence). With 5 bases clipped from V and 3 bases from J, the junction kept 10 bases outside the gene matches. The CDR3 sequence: CASSPQRDLSYEQYF. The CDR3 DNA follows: TGTGCCAGCAGTCCACAGCGGGATCTGAGCTACGAGCAGTACTTC.

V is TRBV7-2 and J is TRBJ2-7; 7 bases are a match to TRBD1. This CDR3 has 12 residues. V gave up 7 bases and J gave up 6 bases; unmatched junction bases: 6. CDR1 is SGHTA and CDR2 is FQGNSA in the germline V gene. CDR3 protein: CASTRPGGEQYF. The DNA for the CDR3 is TGTGCCAGCACCCGTCCAGGGGGCGAGCAGTACTTC. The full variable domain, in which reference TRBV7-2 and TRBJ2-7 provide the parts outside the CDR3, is GAGVSQSPSNKVTEKGKDVELRCDPISGHTALYWYRQSLGQGLEFLIYFQGNSAPDKSGLPSDRFSAERTGGSVSTLTIQRTQQEDSAVYLCASTRPGGEQYFGPGTRLTVT.

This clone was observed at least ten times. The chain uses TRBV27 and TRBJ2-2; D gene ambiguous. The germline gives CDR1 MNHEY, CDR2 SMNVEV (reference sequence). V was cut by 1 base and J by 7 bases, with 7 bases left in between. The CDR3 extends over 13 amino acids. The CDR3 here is CASSLYTGGELFF. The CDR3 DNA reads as TGTGCCAGCAGTTTATATACCGGCGGGGAGCTGTTTTTT.

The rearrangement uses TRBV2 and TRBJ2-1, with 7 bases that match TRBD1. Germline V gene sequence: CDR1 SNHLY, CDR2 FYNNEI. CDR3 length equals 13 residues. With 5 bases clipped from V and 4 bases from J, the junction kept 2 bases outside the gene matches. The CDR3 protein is CASSRQGYNEQFF. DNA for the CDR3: TGTGCCAGCAGTAGACAGGGTTACAATGAGCAGTTCTTC.

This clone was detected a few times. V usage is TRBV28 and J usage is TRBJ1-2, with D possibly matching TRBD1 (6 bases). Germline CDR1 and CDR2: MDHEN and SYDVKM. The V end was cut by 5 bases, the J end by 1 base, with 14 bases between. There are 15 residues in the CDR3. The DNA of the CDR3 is TGTGCCAGCAGTCCCCAAGGGGGGGTTAACTATGGCTACACCTTC. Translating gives CASSPQGGVNYGYTF.

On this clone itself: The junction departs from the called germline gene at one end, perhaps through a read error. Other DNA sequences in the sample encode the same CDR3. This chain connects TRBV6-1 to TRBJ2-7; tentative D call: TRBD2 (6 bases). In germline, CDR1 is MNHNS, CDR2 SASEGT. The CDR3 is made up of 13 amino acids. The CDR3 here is CATGTPSSYEQYF. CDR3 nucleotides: TGTGCCACCGGGACTCCGAGCTCCTATGAGCAGTACTTC.

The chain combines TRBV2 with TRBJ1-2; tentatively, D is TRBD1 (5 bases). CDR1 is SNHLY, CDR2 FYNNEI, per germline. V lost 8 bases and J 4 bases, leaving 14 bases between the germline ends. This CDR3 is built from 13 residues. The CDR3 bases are TGTGCCAGCTATTGGGACTTAACCTATGGCTACACCTTC. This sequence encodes CASYWDLTYGYTF.

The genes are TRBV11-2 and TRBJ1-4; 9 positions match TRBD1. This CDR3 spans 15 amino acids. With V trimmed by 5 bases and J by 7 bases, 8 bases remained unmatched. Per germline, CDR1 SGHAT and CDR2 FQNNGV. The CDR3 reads CASSRIGQGSEKLFF. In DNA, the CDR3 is TGTGCCAGCAGCCGGATCGGACAGGGGAGTGAAAAACTGTTTTTT.

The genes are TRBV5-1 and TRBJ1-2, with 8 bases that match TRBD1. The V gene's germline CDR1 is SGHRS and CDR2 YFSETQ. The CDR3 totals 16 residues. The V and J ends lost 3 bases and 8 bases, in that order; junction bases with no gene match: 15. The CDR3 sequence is CASSSGGTRQGSGYTF. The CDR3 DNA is TGCGCCAGCAGCTCGGGGGGAACAAGACAGGGGAGCGGCTACACCTTC.

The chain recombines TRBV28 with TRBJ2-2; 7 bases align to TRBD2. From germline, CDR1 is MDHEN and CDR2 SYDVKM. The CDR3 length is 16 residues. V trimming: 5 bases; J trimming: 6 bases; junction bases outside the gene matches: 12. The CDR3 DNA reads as TGTGCCAGCAGTCAGCCGGGCGGGGGATCACCCGGGGAGCTGTTTTTT. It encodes CASSQPGGGSPGELFF.

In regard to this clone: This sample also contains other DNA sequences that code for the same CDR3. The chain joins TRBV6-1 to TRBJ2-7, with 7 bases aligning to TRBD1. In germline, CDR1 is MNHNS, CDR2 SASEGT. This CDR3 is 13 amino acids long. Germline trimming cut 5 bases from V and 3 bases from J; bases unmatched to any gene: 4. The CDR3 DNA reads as TGTGCCAGCAGTTTAGACAGGGACTACGAGCAGTACTTC. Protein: CASSLDRDYEQYF.

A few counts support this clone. The CDR3 DNA reads as TGTGCCAGCAGCTCCACGGGACTAGCGGGAGAGACCCAGTACTTC. This sequence encodes CASSSTGLAGETQYF. The genes are TRBV28 and TRBJ2-5, with 12 bases fitting TRBD2. The CDR3 is made up of 15 amino acids. Germline assignment: CDR1 MDHEN and CDR2 SYDVKM. V lost 6 bases, J lost 4 bases, and 6 bases stayed unmatched.

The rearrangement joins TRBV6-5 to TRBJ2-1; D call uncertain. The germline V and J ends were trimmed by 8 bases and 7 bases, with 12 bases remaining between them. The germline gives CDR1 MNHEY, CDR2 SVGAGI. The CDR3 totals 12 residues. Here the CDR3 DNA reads TGTGCCAGCGCTGACTGGCGAAATGAGCAGTTCTTC. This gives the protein CASADWRNEQFF.

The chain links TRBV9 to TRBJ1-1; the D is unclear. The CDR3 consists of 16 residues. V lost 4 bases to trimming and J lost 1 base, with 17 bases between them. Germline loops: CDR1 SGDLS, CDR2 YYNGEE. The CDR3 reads CASSPHAVQSNTEAFF. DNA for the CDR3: TGTGCCAGCAGCCCCCATGCGGTTCAGTCGAACACTGAAGCTTTCTTT.

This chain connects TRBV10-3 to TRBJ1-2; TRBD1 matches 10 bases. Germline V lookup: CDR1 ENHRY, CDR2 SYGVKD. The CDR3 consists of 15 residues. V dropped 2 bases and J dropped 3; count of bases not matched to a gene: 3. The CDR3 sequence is CAISEPGQGDYGYTF. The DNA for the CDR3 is TGTGCCATCAGTGAGCCAGGACAGGGGGACTATGGCTACACCTTC.

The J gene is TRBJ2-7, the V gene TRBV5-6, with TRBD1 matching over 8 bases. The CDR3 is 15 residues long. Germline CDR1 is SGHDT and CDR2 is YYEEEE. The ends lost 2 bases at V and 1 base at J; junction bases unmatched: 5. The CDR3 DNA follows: TGTGCCAGCAGCTTTACAGGGGGAAGGTCCTACGAGCAGTACTTC. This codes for CASSFTGGRSYEQYF.

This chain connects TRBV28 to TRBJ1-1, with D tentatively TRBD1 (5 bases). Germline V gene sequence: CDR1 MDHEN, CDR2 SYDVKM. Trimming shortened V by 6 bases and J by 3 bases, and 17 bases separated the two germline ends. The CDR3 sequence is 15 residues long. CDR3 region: CASRTSPGGDTEAFF. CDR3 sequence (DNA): TGTGCCAGCAGGACTTCCCCGGGGGGGGACACTGAAGCTTTCTTT.

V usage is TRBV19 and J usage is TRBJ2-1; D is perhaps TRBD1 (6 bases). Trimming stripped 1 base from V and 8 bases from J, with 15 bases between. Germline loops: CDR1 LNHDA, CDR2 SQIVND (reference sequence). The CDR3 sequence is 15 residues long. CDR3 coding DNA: TGTGCCAGTAGTATAGGGGGGACAAGATTGGATGAGCAGTTCTTC. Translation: CASSIGGTRLDEQFF.